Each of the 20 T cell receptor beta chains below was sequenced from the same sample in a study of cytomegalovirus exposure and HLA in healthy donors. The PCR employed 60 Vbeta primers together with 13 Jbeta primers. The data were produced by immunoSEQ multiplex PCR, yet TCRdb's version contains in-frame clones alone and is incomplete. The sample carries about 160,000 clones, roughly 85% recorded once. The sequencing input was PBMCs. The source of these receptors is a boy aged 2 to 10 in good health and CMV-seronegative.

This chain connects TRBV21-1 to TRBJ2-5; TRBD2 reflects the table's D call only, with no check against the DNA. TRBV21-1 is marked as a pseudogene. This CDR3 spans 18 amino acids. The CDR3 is CASSNGVEREGPGETQYF. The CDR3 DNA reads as TGTGCCAGCAGCAACGGAGTGGAGCGGGAGGGCCCGGGAGAGACCCAGTACTTC.

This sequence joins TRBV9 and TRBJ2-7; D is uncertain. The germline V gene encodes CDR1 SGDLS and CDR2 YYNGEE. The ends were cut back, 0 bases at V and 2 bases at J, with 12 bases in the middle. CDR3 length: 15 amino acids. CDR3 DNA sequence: TGTGCCAGCAGCGTAGGGAGCCACCTAACCTACGAGCAGTACTTC. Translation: CASSVGSHLTYEQYF.

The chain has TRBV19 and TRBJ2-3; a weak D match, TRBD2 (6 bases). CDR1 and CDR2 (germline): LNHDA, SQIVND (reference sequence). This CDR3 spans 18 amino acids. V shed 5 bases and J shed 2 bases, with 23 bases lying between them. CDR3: CASSPPGELADLTDTQYF. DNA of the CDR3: TGTGCCAGTAGTCCCCCGGGGGAACTAGCTGACCTCACAGATACGCAGTATTTT.

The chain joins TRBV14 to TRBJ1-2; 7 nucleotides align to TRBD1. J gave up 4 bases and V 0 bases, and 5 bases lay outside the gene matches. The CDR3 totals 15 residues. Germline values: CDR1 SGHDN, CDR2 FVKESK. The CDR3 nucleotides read TGTGCCAGCAGCCAAGAAGGGACAGAAATCTATGGCTACACCTTC. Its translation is CASSQEGTEIYGYTF.

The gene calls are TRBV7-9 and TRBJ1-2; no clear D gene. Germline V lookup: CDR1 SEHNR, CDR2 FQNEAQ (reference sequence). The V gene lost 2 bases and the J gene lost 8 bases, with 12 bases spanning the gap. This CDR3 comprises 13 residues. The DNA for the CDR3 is TGTGCCAGCAGCTTACGCATGAGTGAGGGCTACACCTTC. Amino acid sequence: CASSLRMSEGYTF.

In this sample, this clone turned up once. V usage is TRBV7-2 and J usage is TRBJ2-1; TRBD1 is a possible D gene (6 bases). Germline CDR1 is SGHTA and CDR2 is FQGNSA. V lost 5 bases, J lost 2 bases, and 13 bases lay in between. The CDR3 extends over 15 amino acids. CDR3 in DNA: TGTGCCAGCAGCCGCAGGGGTGATCCCTACAATGAGCAGTTCTTC. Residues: CASSRRGDPYNEQFF.

The DNA for the CDR3 is TGTGCCATCAGTGAGTCGCGCGGGGACTATGGCTACACCTTC. It is translated as CAISESRGDYGYTF. The gene calls are TRBV10-3 and TRBJ1-2, with D hard to call. The CDR3 contains 14 residues. V lost 0 bases and J 3 bases, leaving 8 bases between the germline ends. The germline CDR1 and CDR2 sequences are ENHRY and SYGVKD.

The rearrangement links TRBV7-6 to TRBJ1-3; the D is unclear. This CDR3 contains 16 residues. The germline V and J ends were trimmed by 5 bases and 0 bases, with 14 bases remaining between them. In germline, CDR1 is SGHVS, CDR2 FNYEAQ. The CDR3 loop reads CASSPAVEFSGNTIYF. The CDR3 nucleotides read TGTGCCAGCAGCCCCGCGGTCGAATTCTCTGGAAACACCATATATTTT.

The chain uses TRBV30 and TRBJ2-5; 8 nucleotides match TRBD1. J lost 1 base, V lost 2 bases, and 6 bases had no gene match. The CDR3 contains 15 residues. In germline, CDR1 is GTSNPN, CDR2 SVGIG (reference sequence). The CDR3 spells CAWSITGGRQETQYF. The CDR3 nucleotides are TGTGCCTGGAGTATTACAGGGGGGCGCCAAGAGACCCAGTACTTC.

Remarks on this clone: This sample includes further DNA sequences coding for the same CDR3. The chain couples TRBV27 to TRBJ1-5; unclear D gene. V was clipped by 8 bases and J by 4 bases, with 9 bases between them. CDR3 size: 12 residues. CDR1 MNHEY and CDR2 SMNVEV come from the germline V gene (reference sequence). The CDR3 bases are TGTGCCAGCTCTTCGGGAAATCAGCCCCAGCATTTT. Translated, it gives CASSSGNQPQHF.

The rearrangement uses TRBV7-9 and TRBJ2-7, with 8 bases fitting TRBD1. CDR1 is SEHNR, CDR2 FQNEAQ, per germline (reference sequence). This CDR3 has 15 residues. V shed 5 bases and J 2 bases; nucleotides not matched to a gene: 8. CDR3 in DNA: TGTGCCAGCAGCCATGGACAGGGTAGCGCCTACGAGCAGTACTTC. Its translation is CASSHGQGSAYEQYF. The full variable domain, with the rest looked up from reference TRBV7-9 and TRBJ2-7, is DTGVSQNPRHKITKRGQNVTFRCDPISEHNRLYWYRQTLGQGPEFLTYFQNEAQLEKSRLLSDRFSAERPKGSFSTLEIQRTEQGDSAMYLCASSHGQGSAYEQYFGPGTRLTVT.

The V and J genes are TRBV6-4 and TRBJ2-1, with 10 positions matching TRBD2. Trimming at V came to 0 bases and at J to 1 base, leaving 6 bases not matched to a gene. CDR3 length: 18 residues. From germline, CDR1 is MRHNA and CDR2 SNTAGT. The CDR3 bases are TGTGCCAGCAGTGACTCGGAGACTAGCGGGCTATCCTACAATGAGCAGTTCTTC. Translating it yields CASSDSETSGLSYNEQFF.

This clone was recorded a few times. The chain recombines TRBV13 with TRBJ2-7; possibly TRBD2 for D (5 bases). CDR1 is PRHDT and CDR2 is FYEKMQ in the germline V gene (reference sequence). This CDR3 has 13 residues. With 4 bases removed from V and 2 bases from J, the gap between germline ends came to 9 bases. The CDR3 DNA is TGTGCCAGCAGCTATGGGAGTACCTACGAGCAGTACTTC. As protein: CASSYGSTYEQYF.

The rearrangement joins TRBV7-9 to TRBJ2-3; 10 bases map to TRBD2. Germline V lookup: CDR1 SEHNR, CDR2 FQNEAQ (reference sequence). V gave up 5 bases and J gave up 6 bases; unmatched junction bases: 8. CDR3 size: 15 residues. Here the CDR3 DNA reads TGTGCCAGCAGCCTCAGCGGGGGGGCCAGGGATACGCAGTATTTT. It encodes CASSLSGGARDTQYF.

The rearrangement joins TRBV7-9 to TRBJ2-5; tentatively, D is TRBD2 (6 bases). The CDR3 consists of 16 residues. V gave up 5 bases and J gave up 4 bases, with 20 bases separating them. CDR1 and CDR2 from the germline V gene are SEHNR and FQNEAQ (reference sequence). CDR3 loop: CASSRSGTPASETQYF. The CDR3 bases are TGTGCCAGCAGCCGTTCCGGGACTCCGGCATCAGAGACCCAGTACTTC.

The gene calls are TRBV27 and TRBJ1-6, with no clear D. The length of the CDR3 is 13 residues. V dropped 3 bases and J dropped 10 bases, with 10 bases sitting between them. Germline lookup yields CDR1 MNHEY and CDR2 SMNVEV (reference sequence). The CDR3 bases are TGTGCCAGCAGTTTCGGAGTTTGGTCACCCCTCCACTTT. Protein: CASSFGVWSPLHF.

The CDR3 DNA follows: TGTGCCAGTAGTGATGAGACAGGACTGAACACTGAAGCTTTCTTT. Its protein is CASSDETGLNTEAFF. The chain links TRBV19 to TRBJ1-1, with D possibly matching TRBD1 (6 bases). Germline CDR1 is LNHDA and CDR2 is SQIVND (reference sequence). Trimming took off 5 bases at V and 0 bases at J, with 13 bases between the two ends. The CDR3 covers 15 residues.

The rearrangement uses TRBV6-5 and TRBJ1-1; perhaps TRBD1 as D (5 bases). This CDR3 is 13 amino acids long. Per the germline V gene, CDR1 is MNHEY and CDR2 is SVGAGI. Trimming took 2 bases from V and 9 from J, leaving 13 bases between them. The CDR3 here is CASSYTSGLQAFF. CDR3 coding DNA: TGTGCCAGCAGTTACACTTCAGGGTTGCAAGCTTTCTTT.

CDR3 residues: CASNRGQGLSGELFF. The CDR3 DNA follows: TGTGCCAGCAACCGTGGACAGGGGTTGAGCGGGGAGCTGTTTTTT. V and J are TRBV2 and TRBJ2-2, with 9 bases fitting TRBD1. Trimming removed 7 bases from V and 7 bases from J; junction bases left unmatched: 10. The CDR3 sequence is 15 residues long. CDR1 and CDR2 (germline): SNHLY, FYNNEI.

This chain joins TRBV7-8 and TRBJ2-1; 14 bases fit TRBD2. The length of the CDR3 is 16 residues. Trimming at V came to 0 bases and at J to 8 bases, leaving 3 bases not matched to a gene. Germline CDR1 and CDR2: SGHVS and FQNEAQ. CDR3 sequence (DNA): TGTGCCAGCAGCTTAGCCGGGACTAGCGGGAGCTATGAGCAGTTCTTC. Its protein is CASSLAGTSGSYEQFF. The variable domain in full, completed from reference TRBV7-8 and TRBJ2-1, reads GAGVSQSPRYKVAKRGQDVALRCDPISGHVSLFWYQQALGQGPEFLTYFQNEAQLDKSGLPSDRFFAERPEGSVSTLKIQRTQQEDSAVYLCASSLAGTSGSYEQFFGPGTRLTVL.